Following are 25 T cell receptor beta chains from one sample sequenced in a study of shared clonotypes between healthy human individuals. Libraries were prepared by immunoSEQ multiplex PCR; TCRdb keeps only in-frame clonotypes and omits some of them. The repertoire holds about 2 million clones, with about 94% as singletons. CD8 cells regarded as naive lacked CD45RO, were positively chosen for CCR7, and omitted terminally differentiated effector memory CD45RA+ cells. Material for sequencing was naive CD8+ T cells sorted from blood. Source of these receptors: a man younger than 30 in good health.

The chain uses TRBV9 and TRBJ2-3; D may be TRBD1 (7 bases). V dropped 4 bases and J dropped 7 bases, with 19 bases sitting between them. This CDR3 comprises 15 residues. The V gene's germline CDR1 is SGDLS and CDR2 YYNGEE. The DNA for the CDR3 is TGTGCCAGCAGCCCCACAGGGGATAGCGGTTATACGCAGTATTTT. Amino acids: CASSPTGDSGYTQYF.

The chain combines TRBV7-9 with TRBJ2-5, with 7 bases identical to TRBD1. V was pared by 4 bases and J by 5 bases, with 13 bases of the junction left unmatched. The length of the CDR3 is 16 residues. Germline values: CDR1 SEHNR, CDR2 FQNEAQ (reference sequence). This CDR3 is CASSWGKGALEETQYF. The CDR3 DNA sequence: TGTGCCAGCAGCTGGGGGAAGGGGGCCCTCGAGGAGACCCAGTACTTC.

The rearrangement joins TRBV6-6 to TRBJ1-1, with D perhaps TRBD1 (6 bases). V was clipped by 6 bases and J by 2 bases, with 16 bases between them. This CDR3 has 15 residues. Per the germline V gene, CDR1 is MNHNY and CDR2 is SVGAGI (reference sequence). The chain's CDR3 is CASSSPPGANTEAFF. CDR3 nucleotides: TGTGCCAGCAGCTCCCCCCCGGGGGCTAACACTGAAGCTTTCTTT.

The V and J genes are TRBV6-5 and TRBJ2-5; perhaps TRBD1 as D (6 bases). CDR3 length: 14 amino acids. Germline V lookup: CDR1 MNHEY, CDR2 SVGAGI. Trimming stripped 5 bases from V and 3 bases from J, with 13 bases between. The CDR3 nucleotides read TGTGCCAGCAGTAACCCGGGACAAGAAGAGACCCAGTACTTC. Protein product: CASSNPGQEETQYF.

The V and J genes are TRBV7-2 and TRBJ1-2; TRBD1 matches 8 bases. The CDR3 runs 15 residues. With V trimmed by 0 bases and J by 8 bases, 8 bases remained unmatched. Germline loops: CDR1 SGHTA, CDR2 FQGNSA. Written as DNA, the CDR3 is TGTGCCAGCAGCTTAGCCGGACAGGGCGCCGACGGCTACACCTTC. Translated, it gives CASSLAGQGADGYTF.

J is TRBJ1-3 and V is TRBV11-2; D not resolved. This CDR3 has 14 residues. Trimming removed 7 bases from V and 2 bases from J, with 12 bases in between. CDR1 and CDR2 from the germline V gene are SGHAT and FQNNGV. Written as DNA, the CDR3 is TGTGCCAGCACCTCCCCGGACGCTGGAAACACCATATATTTT. Protein product: CASTSPDAGNTIYF. Drawing the rest from reference TRBV11-2 and TRBJ1-3, the complete variable domain is EAGVAQSPRYKIIEKRQSVAFWCNPISGHATLYWYQQILGQGPKLLIQFQNNGVVDDSQLPKDRFSAERLKGVDSTLKIQPAKLEDSAVYLCASTSPDAGNTIYFGEGSWLTVV.

The chain employs TRBV2 and TRBJ2-5; 11 nucleotides align to TRBD2. The CDR3 runs 16 residues. CDR1 SNHLY and CDR2 FYNNEI come from the germline V gene. V lost 8 bases, J lost 0 bases, and 8 bases stayed unmatched. As DNA, the CDR3 is TGTGCCAGCCCCCTAGCGGGGGGCCTGTACCAAGAGACCCAGTACTTC. Translated: CASPLAGGLYQETQYF.

The gene calls are TRBV6-6 and TRBJ1-5; D not certain. The CDR3 loop spans 16 amino acids. V was clipped by 2 bases and J by 0 bases, with 11 bases between them. Germline V CDR1 and CDR2: MNHNY, SVGAGI (reference sequence). The CDR3 region has the DNA TGTGCCAGCAGTTACGGTCTGACCTATAGCAATCAGCCCCAGCATTTT. This sequence encodes CASSYGLTYSNQPQHF.

The chain is built from TRBV9 and TRBJ2-3; D might be TRBD2 (5 bases). Trimming stripped 5 bases from V and 1 base from J, with 11 bases between. The CDR3 has 14 amino acids. Germline V CDR1 and CDR2: SGDLS, YYNGEE. This chain's CDR3 is CASRAPGGTDTQYF. The CDR3 DNA sequence: TGTGCCAGCAGGGCCCCCGGGGGCACAGATACGCAGTATTTT.

The chain joins TRBV5-1 to TRBJ1-1; unclear D gene. From germline, CDR1 is SGHRS and CDR2 YFSETQ. The CDR3 has 14 residues. Trimming took off 4 bases at V and 7 bases at J, with 17 bases between the two ends. CDR3 DNA: TGCGCCAGCAGCCCGTCGCCGGGAGGATATGAAGCTTTCTTT. This sequence encodes CASSPSPGGYEAFF.

The chain links TRBV6-6 to TRBJ2-7; possibly TRBD1 for D (5 bases). This CDR3 has 15 residues. V lost 0 bases and J 5 bases, leaving 14 bases between the germline ends. Germline loops: CDR1 MNHNY, CDR2 SVGAGI (reference sequence). CDR3 protein: CASSYSPAGWDEQYF. The CDR3 DNA follows: TGTGCCAGCAGTTACTCGCCGGCAGGGTGGGACGAGCAGTACTTC.

In DNA form, the CDR3 reads TGTGCCAGCGGCCAGGATCGGGGACAGGGTATCCACGAGCAGTACTTC. Amino acid sequence: CASGQDRGQGIHEQYF. The gene calls are TRBV28 and TRBJ2-7, with 9 bases matching TRBD1. The germline gives CDR1 MDHEN, CDR2 SYDVKM. The junction had 16 bases not matched to a gene; V was cut back by 8 bases and J by 5 bases. This CDR3 is built from 16 residues.

This chain links TRBV28 with TRBJ1-1; TRBD1 matches at 8 bases. There are 14 residues in the CDR3. Germline CDR1 is MDHEN and CDR2 is SYDVKM. With V trimmed by 4 bases and J by 1 base, 2 bases remained unmatched. The CDR3 DNA sequence: TGTGCCAGCAGTTACGGACAGGGGAACACTGAAGCTTTCTTT. It codes for CASSYGQGNTEAFF.

The CDR3, as DNA: TGTGCCAGCAGTCCGAGCGGGAGGGCCACCTACGAGCAGTACTTC. Its protein is CASSPSGRATYEQYF. This chain links TRBV6-5 with TRBJ2-7; 10 nucleotides line up with TRBD2. Trimming removed 5 bases from V and 2 bases from J; junction bases left unmatched: 6. CDR1 and CDR2 (germline): MNHEY, SVGAGI. This CDR3 has 15 residues.

The gene calls are TRBV6-4 and TRBJ2-1; 14 positions agree with TRBD2. V shed 1 base, J shed 5 bases, and the junction held 7 bases outside the gene matches. The CDR3 loop spans 18 amino acids. Per germline, CDR1 MRHNA and CDR2 SNTAGT. The CDR3 sequence: CASSDFRTSGRLDNEQFF. The CDR3 nucleotides read TGTGCCAGCAGTGACTTCCGGACTAGCGGGAGGCTCGACAATGAGCAGTTCTTC.

This clone has only one observation. J is TRBJ1-4 and V is TRBV28; D not certain. V was pared by 5 bases and J by 8 bases, with 9 bases between. Germline CDR1 is MDHEN and CDR2 is SYDVKM. This CDR3 is 12 amino acids long. As DNA, the CDR3 is TGTGCCAGCAGTCCCCAAGGGGAAAAACTGTTTTTT. Translation gives CASSPQGEKLFF.

The chain recombines TRBV27 with TRBJ1-5; 7 nucleotides match TRBD1. V trimming: 1 base; J trimming: 0 bases; junction bases outside the gene matches: 6. The germline gives CDR1 MNHEY, CDR2 SMNVEV (reference sequence). The CDR3 contains 17 residues. The CDR3 loop is CASSLLYRGGSNQPQHF. The CDR3 DNA sequence: TGTGCCAGCAGTTTATTGTACAGGGGAGGTAGCAATCAGCCCCAGCATTTT.

V gene TRBV6-6 combines with J gene TRBJ2-5; the match to TRBD2 covers 11 bases. V lost 5 bases and J lost 4; bases outside the gene matches: 3. CDR1 and CDR2 from the germline V gene are MNHNY and SVGAGI (reference sequence). This CDR3 has 14 amino acids. The CDR3 region has the DNA TGTGCCAGCAGTGTAGGACTAGCGGGAGAGACCCAGTACTTC. Its protein product is CASSVGLAGETQYF.

J is TRBJ2-5 and V is TRBV5-4, with D perhaps matching TRBD2 (6 bases). CDR1 is SGHNT and CDR2 is YYREEE in the germline V gene (reference sequence). The CDR3 extends over 16 amino acids. Trimming stripped 0 bases from V and 2 bases from J, with 14 bases between. The CDR3 coding sequence is TGTGCCAGCAGCTTGGGACCTGAGGCGGGGCAAGAGACCCAGTACTTC. This encodes CASSLGPEAGQETQYF.

CDR3 DNA: TGCGCCAGCAGCCGGACTAGCGGGGGAGCTAGCACAGATACGCAGTATTTT. It encodes CASSRTSGGASTDTQYF. This chain connects TRBV4-1 to TRBJ2-3; 13 nucleotides line up with TRBD2. V shed 4 bases, J shed 0 bases, and the junction held 4 bases outside the gene matches. Germline V gene lookup returns CDR1 MGHRA and CDR2 YSYEKL. This CDR3 has 17 amino acids.

The chain couples TRBV5-4 to TRBJ2-1; 7 positions match TRBD2. Germline V lookup: CDR1 SGHNT, CDR2 YYREEE (reference sequence). The CDR3 sequence is 11 residues long. After removal of 5 bases from V and 10 bases from J, the junction contained 3 bases not matched to a gene. The CDR3 region is CASRWGGEQFF. CDR3 in DNA: TGTGCCAGCAGATGGGGGGGAGAGCAGTTCTTC.

This chain links TRBV10-3 with TRBJ1-2, with 7 bases fitting TRBD1. The CDR3 has 13 amino acids. Losses at the gene ends were 7 bases for V and 2 bases for J; bases not matched to a gene: 4. Germline assignment: CDR1 ENHRY and CDR2 SYGVKD. CDR3 in amino acids: CAINQGGNYGYTF. In DNA, the CDR3 is TGTGCCATCAACCAGGGGGGGAACTATGGCTACACCTTC.

The chain's CDR3 is CASSAIQGANTEAFF. The CDR3 nucleotides read TGTGCCAGCAGCGCCATACAGGGGGCGAACACTGAAGCTTTCTTT. This chain links TRBV9 with TRBJ1-1, with TRBD1 identical over 9 bases. After removal of 3 bases from V and 1 base from J, the junction contained 4 bases not matched to a gene. CDR1 is SGDLS and CDR2 is YYNGEE in the germline V gene. This CDR3 comprises 15 residues. Drawing the rest from reference TRBV9 and TRBJ1-1, the complete variable domain is DSGVTQTPKHLITATGQRVTLRCSPRSGDLSVYWYQQSLDQGLQFLIQYYNGEERAKGNILERFSAQQFPDLHSELNLSSLELGDSALYFCASSAIQGANTEAFFGQGTRLTVV.

The V call is TRBV7-9, the J call TRBJ1-4; D is ambiguous. The CDR3 sequence is 12 residues long. Trimming shortened V by 4 bases and J by 10 bases, and 10 bases separated the two germline ends. CDR1 is SEHNR and CDR2 is FQNEAQ in the germline V gene (reference sequence). The CDR3 bases are TGTGCCAGCAGCTCCGAGCCTGGAAAACTGTTTTTT. Its translation: CASSSEPGKLFF.

V and J are TRBV11-2 and TRBJ2-2, with D hard to call. CDR1 and CDR2 from the germline V gene are SGHAT and FQNNGV. The ends were cut back, 4 bases at V and 0 bases at J, with 6 bases in the middle. The CDR3 loop spans 14 amino acids. The CDR3 DNA sequence: TGTGCCAGCAGCTCAACAGCGAACACCGGGGAGCTGTTTTTT. This translates into CASSSTANTGELFF.